Listed below are T cell receptor beta chains from one sample, sequenced in a study of neurological immune-mediated disorders. TCRdb processed the 5' RACE reads anew with MiXCR; each CDR3 protein has one entry. The table records tens of thousands of distinct CDR3 sequences, under 20% of them present only once. Sequenced input: PBMCs. All receptors derive from a woman in her forties in good health. Both conserved end residues are part of each CDR3. Each record gives: clone size, V gene, J gene, D gene, CDR3 DNA, CDR3 protein. A D gene is named only where the DNA matches it firmly. Size values are once, few and many counts, or a class for expanded clones, and some rows have none.

clone size: few
V gene: TRBV4-1
J gene: TRBJ2-4
D gene: -
CDR3 DNA: TGCGCCAGCAGCCAAGTAAGGATGCTGGGAAACATTCAGTACTTC
CDR3 protein: CASSQVRMLGNIQYF

clone size: many
V gene: TRBV6-2/TRBV6-3
J gene: TRBJ2-7
D gene: -
CDR3 DNA: TGTGCCAGCAGTCCTTCCTACGAGCAGTACTTC
CDR3 protein: CASSPSYEQYF

clone size: many
V gene: TRBV10-3
J gene: TRBJ2-3
D gene: TRBD1
CDR3 DNA: TGTGCCATCAGTGAGGGACAGGGAATCACAGATACGCAGTATTTT
CDR3 protein: CAISEGQGITDTQYF

clone size: many
V gene: TRBV4-1
J gene: TRBJ1-6
D gene: -
CDR3 DNA: TGCGCCAGCAGCCCCGGACAGCTCCTGAGCTCCTATAATTCACCCCTCCACTTT
CDR3 protein: CASSPGQLLSSYNSPLHF

clone size: -
V gene: TRBV7-2
J gene: TRBJ1-1
D gene: -
CDR3 DNA: TGTGCCAGCAGCTTACCGTGGGGGGGGACTGAAGCTTTCTTT
CDR3 protein: CASSLPWGGTEAFF

clone size: many
V gene: TRBV15
J gene: TRBJ1-5
D gene: -
CDR3 DNA: TGTGCCACCAGCAGAGGGATAAATCAGCCCCAGCATTTT
CDR3 protein: CATSRGINQPQHF

clone size: many
V gene: TRBV27
J gene: TRBJ1-1
D gene: -
CDR3 DNA: TGTGCCAGCAGTTTAGAAGGGTGGGGAACCGGGGGCACTGAAGCTTTCTTT
CDR3 protein: CASSLEGWGTGGTEAFF

clone size: -
V gene: TRBV7-9
J gene: TRBJ1-6
D gene: -
CDR3 DNA: TGTGCCAGCAGCTCCCCACAGGGAAGGGGGTATAATTCACCCCTCCACTTT
CDR3 protein: CASSSPQGRGYNSPLHF

clone size: -
V gene: TRBV12-3/TRBV12-4
J gene: TRBJ2-2
D gene: -
CDR3 DNA: TGTGCCAGCAGTCCGGGGGTCGCGGACACCGGGGAGCTGTTTTTT
CDR3 protein: CASSPGVADTGELFF

clone size: many
V gene: TRBV7-3
J gene: TRBJ2-3
D gene: -
CDR3 DNA: TGTGCCAGCAGCCTACCCGGGGATACGCAGTATTTT
CDR3 protein: CASSLPGDTQYF

clone size: many
V gene: TRBV5-5
J gene: TRBJ1-5
D gene: -
CDR3 DNA: TGTGCCAGCAGTCGCGGGACCTCGGGTCAGCCCCAGCATTTT
CDR3 protein: CASSRGTSGQPQHF

clone size: many
V gene: TRBV7-9
J gene: TRBJ2-7
D gene: TRBD2
CDR3 DNA: TGTGCCAGCAGCCCGACTAGCGGGGGGGCCTACGAGCAGTACTTC
CDR3 protein: CASSPTSGGAYEQYF

clone size: -
V gene: TRBV7-3
J gene: TRBJ2-1
D gene: -
CDR3 DNA: TGTGCCAGCAGCTTAATAACTTACAATGAGCAGTTCTTC
CDR3 protein: CASSLITYNEQFF

clone size: many
V gene: TRBV5-1
J gene: TRBJ2-1
D gene: TRBD2
CDR3 DNA: TGCGCCAGCAGCCCGCATCACCGGGAGGACCAGAGCCTGAATGAGCAGTTCTTC
CDR3 protein: CASSPHHREDQSLNEQFF

clone size: -
V gene: TRBV7-9
J gene: TRBJ2-1
D gene: TRBD2
CDR3 DNA: TGTGCCAGCAGCTTAGCTAGCGGGAGTGTCAATGAGCAGTTCTTC
CDR3 protein: CASSLASGSVNEQFF

clone size: -
V gene: TRBV27
J gene: TRBJ1-1
D gene: -
CDR3 DNA: TGTGCCAGCAGTTGGGGGGTCAGTAGCACTGAAGCTTTCTTT
CDR3 protein: CASSWGVSSTEAFF

clone size: many
V gene: TRBV7-2
J gene: TRBJ2-2
D gene: TRBD2
CDR3 DNA: TGTGCCAGCAGCTTACGGACTAGCGGTGGCGGGGAGCTGTTTTTT
CDR3 protein: CASSLRTSGGGELFF

clone size: many
V gene: TRBV20-1
J gene: TRBJ1-1
D gene: TRBD1
CDR3 DNA: TGCAGTGCCGTAACCAACAGGGGGGTGAACACTGAAGCTTTCTTT
CDR3 protein: CSAVTNRGVNTEAFF

clone size: few
V gene: TRBV28
J gene: TRBJ2-6
D gene: -
CDR3 DNA: TGTGCCACCCGGGGGTCTGGGGCCAACGTCCTGACTTTC
CDR3 protein: CATRGSGANVLTF

clone size: medium-sized
V gene: TRBV29-1
J gene: TRBJ2-5
D gene: -
CDR3 DNA: TGCAGCACCCAAAGGGCCAATTTCAAGGAAGCGACCCAGTACTTC
CDR3 protein: CSTQRANFKEATQYF

clone size: -
V gene: TRBV18
J gene: TRBJ1-1
D gene: -
CDR3 DNA: TGTGCCAGCTCACCACTGAAATCGAACACTGAAGCTTTCTTT
CDR3 protein: CASSPLKSNTEAFF

clone size: many
V gene: TRBV30
J gene: TRBJ1-4
D gene: TRBD1
CDR3 DNA: TGTGCCTGGGGGAGGGGGACAGGGAGCGGCGAAAAACTGTTTTTT
CDR3 protein: CAWGRGTGSGEKLFF

clone size: many
V gene: TRBV6-5
J gene: TRBJ1-4
D gene: -
CDR3 DNA: TGTGCCAGCAGTCTGGTGGGGGACGGGGAAAAACTGTTTTTT
CDR3 protein: CASSLVGDGEKLFF

clone size: -
V gene: TRBV20-1
J gene: TRBJ1-2
D gene: -
CDR3 DNA: TGCAGTGCTAGACCTGCGGGACTGCCCTATGGCTACACCTTC
CDR3 protein: CSARPAGLPYGYTF

clone size: -
V gene: TRBV29-1
J gene: TRBJ2-3
D gene: TRBD2
CDR3 DNA: TGCAGCGTTTGGGGGGGGGCAGATACGCAGTATTTT
CDR3 protein: CSVWGGADTQYF

clone size: many
V gene: TRBV7-2
J gene: TRBJ2-3
D gene: -
CDR3 DNA: TGTGCCAGCAGCTTCTCAGGGGTAGATACGCAGTATTTT
CDR3 protein: CASSFSGVDTQYF

clone size: many
V gene: TRBV5-6
J gene: TRBJ1-1
D gene: -
CDR3 DNA: TGTGCCAGCAGCTTACGGGGTTTCTCCACTGAAGCTTTCTTT
CDR3 protein: CASSLRGFSTEAFF

clone size: many
V gene: TRBV7-2
J gene: TRBJ2-5
D gene: TRBD1
CDR3 DNA: TGTGCCAGCAGCTTGGACAGGGAGACCCAGTACTTC
CDR3 protein: CASSLDRETQYF

clone size: many
V gene: TRBV15
J gene: TRBJ2-7
D gene: -
CDR3 DNA: TGTGCCACCACCAGGGAATACTCCTACGAGCAGTACTTC
CDR3 protein: CATTREYSYEQYF

clone size: many
V gene: TRBV27
J gene: TRBJ2-7
D gene: TRBD2
CDR3 DNA: TGTGCCAGCAGCCTCGCGGGGGGGGTCTCCTACGAGCAGTACTTC
CDR3 protein: CASSLAGGVSYEQYF

clone size: few
V gene: TRBV10-3
J gene: TRBJ2-1
D gene: TRBD1
CDR3 DNA: TGTGCCATCAGCACGGGACAGTCCTACAATGAGCAGTTCTTC
CDR3 protein: CAISTGQSYNEQFF

clone size: many
V gene: TRBV5-1
J gene: TRBJ1-1
D gene: -
CDR3 DNA: TGCGCCAGCAGCATAGGGGACGGCGACATGAACACTGAAGCTTTCTTT
CDR3 protein: CASSIGDGDMNTEAFF

clone size: many
V gene: TRBV20-1
J gene: TRBJ2-2
D gene: -
CDR3 DNA: TGCAGTGCTAGAGATCAGCCCGGGGAGCTGTTTTTT
CDR3 protein: CSARDQPGELFF

clone size: many
V gene: TRBV4-3
J gene: TRBJ1-3
D gene: -
CDR3 DNA: TGCGCCAGCAGCCGAGACAGGAGCTCTGGAAACACCATATATTTT
CDR3 protein: CASSRDRSSGNTIYF

clone size: many
V gene: TRBV2
J gene: TRBJ2-7
D gene: -
CDR3 DNA: TGTGCCAGCAGTGAAATGGGACTGGACGAGCAGTACTTC
CDR3 protein: CASSEMGLDEQYF

clone size: -
V gene: TRBV27
J gene: TRBJ2-3
D gene: TRBD2
CDR3 DNA: TGTGCCAGCAGTCTCCTAGCGGGGGGTCCAGATACGCAGTATTTT
CDR3 protein: CASSLLAGGPDTQYF

clone size: -
V gene: TRBV5-1
J gene: TRBJ2-3
D gene: -
CDR3 DNA: TGCGCCAGCAGCCTCGGAGGAGAGTCGGATACGCAGTATTTT
CDR3 protein: CASSLGGESDTQYF